What follows describes a single T cell receptor (beta chain). The specificity of this receptor is unknown. Within one base of it there is no much larger clone, and no base qualities were kept. The reads were generated on an Illumina HiSeq 1500. TCRdb reprocessed the public reads (quality trimming at Q25 with fastp, clone calling with MiXCR) and kept in-frame beta chains. Rows with one shared CDR3 protein collapse into an entry with the most common genes and DNA. The sample has about 130,000 distinct CDR3 sequences on record, roughly a third of them singletons. The ten largest account for about 56% of the sample. This sample is drawn from a study of T cell repertoires in cytomegalovirus infection (dated 2019 in TCRdb). Broadly, across the study: Alongside well-studied HLA-B-restricted epitopes, the peptide stimulations were aimed at recently identified HLA-C-restricted CMV epitopes, whose presentation resists viral immunomodulation. Because public TCR beta signatures pointed to carriage of CMV infection together with the matching HLA type, the HLA type of each donor mattered for the analysis. Study-wide findings and limitations: The ex vivo response was dominated by HLA-C-restricted CMV-specific TCR beta clonotypes, which also provided the single most frequent clonotype in two of eight donors. Carriers of CMV infection plus the relevant HLA type were discriminated by the cumulative frequency of public TCR beta family members in the study cohort and in an independent 352-donor cohort.

CDR3 length: 14 amino acids, cysteine to phenylalanine. The kept DNA is CDR3 alone, 42 bases in frame from the first base. Taken from the germline V gene (reference sequence), the CDR1 and CDR2 loops are LNHNV and YYDKDF. The V end loses 0 bases and the J end loses 5 bases, and a stretch of 8 bases separates them. The treatment or condition label for this specimen denotes: in vitro stimulation with specific CMV peptide epitopes to enrich CMV-specific T cells. The material sequenced was CD8+ T cells from cultured PBMCs, taken from culture after CMV antigen stimulation. The receptor chain draws on TRBV15 and TRBJ1-5; the D gene identity is not certain. The receptor's source is a human donor in good health (CMV status not recorded). Some clones in this sample may be carry-over from other donors' samples. The CDR3 region reads CATSRDLGYQPQHF. The nucleotides are TGTGCCACCAGCAGAGATCTAGGGTATCAGCCCCAGCATTTT.